This entry describes one T cell receptor (beta chain). Antigen: not known. In each case, RNA was isolated and then reverse transcribed into cDNA as the sequencing template. Generated by immunoSEQ multiplex PCR, the TCRdb table keeps only in-frame clones and is missing some. This table has approximately 210,000 clones, around 60% appearing once. Noted treatment: oral pan-JAK inhibitor, 5-10 mg twice daily. Sorted populations comprised CD4+ and CD8+ T cells obtained from PBMCs. This sample was included in a study of CD8+ T cells in alopecia areata. About the study: The tofacitinib course ran for 6 to 18 months and was followed by 6 months off drug. Overall study results and limits: Scalp sample data also include resident alphabeta T cells from normal skin. One nonresponder leaves baseline CD8+ expansion's link to response uncertain.

This CDR3 is 11 amino acids long. The V gene's germline CDR1 is SGHTA and CDR2 FQGNSA. Trimming took 7 bases from V and 4 from J, leaving 7 bases between them. This specimen was CD4+ T cells sorted from blood, taken between weeks 47 and 50, from a patient treated with tofacitinib. The V and J genes are TRBV7-2 and TRBJ1-2; D gene ambiguous. The receptor was derived from a human donor with alopecia areata. Here the CDR3 reads CASTSIYGYTF. The CDR3 nucleotides read TGTGCCAGCACCTCGATCTATGGCTACACCTTC.